This is a list of T cell receptor beta chains from one sample in a study of T cells after posttransplantation cyclophosphamide. TCRdb's table, derived via immunoSEQ multiplex PCR, lists solely in-frame clones and lacks some. The table lists approximately 39,000 clones, no singletons, with roughly 2.5% in the top ten. Sequenced sample: PBMCs. The source of these receptors is a man aged 50 to 59 in good health, CMV-negative, and a related stem cell transplant donor. Both conserved end residues are part of each CDR3. Each record gives: clone size, D gene, J gene, V gene, CDR3 protein, CDR3 DNA. A D gene is named only where the DNA matches it firmly. The size field is filled for only some rows; it gives once, few, many or a size class.

many | . | TRBJ1-5 | TRBV6-5 | CASSYSRGNSNQPQHF | TGTGCCAGCAGTTACTCGAGAGGTAATAGCAATCAGCCCCAGCATTTT
many | . | TRBJ2-6 | TRBV29-1 | CSVSPGANVLTF | TGCAGCGTTAGCCCTGGGGCCAACGTCCTGACTTTC
many | TRBD1 | TRBJ1-1 | TRBV29-1 | CSVEGASKGATEAFF | TGCAGCGTTGAAGGCGCCTCCAAGGGGGCGACTGAAGCTTTCTTT
. | . | TRBJ2-3 | TRBV10-3 | CAATEGPSTDTQYF | TGTGCCGCAACGGAGGGGCCAAGCACAGATACGCAGTATTTT
many | . | TRBJ1-2 | TRBV29-1 | CSVVQGTTYGYTF | TGCAGCGTTGTACAGGGAACTACCTATGGCTACACCTTC
many | TRBD2 | TRBJ2-7 | TRBV5-1 | CASSREGGLSEQYF | TGCGCCAGCAGCCGGGAGGGGGGGTTAAGCGAGCAGTACTTC
many | TRBD1 | TRBJ2-2 | TRBV6-1 | CASPGQANTGELFF | TGTGCCAGCCCGGGACAGGCGAACACCGGGGAGCTGTTTTTT
many | . | TRBJ2-6 | TRBV2 | CASSGGGRSGANVLTF | TGTGCCAGCAGTGGAGGCGGGCGCTCTGGGGCCAACGTCCTGACTTTC
many | . | TRBJ1-5 | TRBV7-9 | CASSSLGANQPQHF | TGTGCCAGCAGCTCACTGGGGGCCAATCAGCCCCAGCATTTT
many | TRBD1 | TRBJ1-1 | TRBV11-2 | CASSRFGTGVTEAFF | TGTGCCAGCAGCCGATTCGGGACAGGGGTTACTGAAGCTTTCTTT
many | TRBD1 | TRBJ2-1 | TRBV12-5 | CASGLRASGTDNNEQFF | TGTGCTAGTGGTTTGAGAGCCTCCGGGACAGATAACAATGAGCAGTTCTTC
many | . | TRBJ1-5 | TRBV27 | CASSLSGNQPQHF | TGTGCCAGCAGTTTATCCGGCAATCAGCCCCAGCATTTT
many | . | TRBJ2-3 | TRBV10-1 | CASSDRDTSTDTQYF | TGCGCCAGCAGTGACCGGGACACCTCCACAGATACGCAGTATTTT
many | . | TRBJ2-2 | TRBV12-1 | CASGGRTSGRNTGELFF | TGTGCCAGTGGGGGGAGGACTAGCGGGAGGAACACCGGGGAGCTGTTTTTT
many | TRBD1 | TRBJ2-3 | TRBV18 | CASSPQGGQGTDTQYF | TGTGCCAGCTCTCCACAGGGGGGACAGGGCACAGATACGCAGTATTTT
few | . | TRBJ2-1 | TRBV19 | CASTPLIGGMDNEQFF | TGTGCCAGCACTCCCCTTATAGGGGGAATGGACAATGAGCAGTTCTTC
many | . | TRBJ2-3 | TRBV2 | CASSELSSTDTQYF | TGTGCCAGCAGTGAACTGAGCAGCACAGATACGCAGTATTTT
many | TRBD1 | TRBJ2-7 | TRBV9 | CASSLGQGDPYEQYF | TGTGCCAGCAGCCTGGGACAGGGCGACCCCTACGAGCAGTACTTC
few | TRBD1 | TRBJ2-7 | TRBV6-5 | CASITWQGALEQYF | TGTGCCAGCATCACCTGGCAGGGGGCGTTGGAGCAGTACTTC
many | . | TRBJ1-3 | TRBV5-4 | CASSEDRLGGNTIYF | TGTGCCAGCAGCGAAGACAGGTTGGGAGGAAACACCATATATTTT
many | . | TRBJ2-7 | TRBV13 | CPLGVVLHEQYF | TGTCCCCTCGGGGTAGTCCTACACGAGCAGTACTTC
many | . | TRBJ1-4 | TRBV7-6 | CASSPEGQWARGKLFF | TGTGCCAGCAGCCCGGAAGGACAGTGGGCCCGGGGAAAACTGTTTTTT
many | TRBD1 | TRBJ2-1 | TRBV7-2 | CASIRQGSVAEQFF | TGTGCCAGCATCAGACAGGGTTCGGTAGCCGAGCAGTTCTTC
many | . | TRBJ1-1 | TRBV9 | CASSARNYGSEAFF | TGTGCCAGCAGCGCCCGAAACTATGGAAGTGAAGCTTTCTTT